This record concerns one T cell receptor (beta chain) sequence. The data belong to a study of blood T cell repertoires in COVID-19. This CDR3 has 14 residues. Germline lookup yields CDR1 SEHNR and CDR2 FQNEAQ (reference sequence). Trimming took off 6 bases at V and 2 bases at J, with 8 bases between the two ends. The table came from immunoSEQ multiplex PCR; TCRdb's copy has only in-frame clones and leaves some out. In the table there are 150,000 to 200,000 clones, 80% to 90% of which are singletons. The chain has TRBV7-9 and TRBJ2-6; D unresolved. The origin of this receptor is a man younger than 35 who had recovered from COVID-19. The specimen was peripheral blood. The CDR3, as DNA: TGTGCCAGCAGTCCCCGCGCTGGGGCCAACGTCCTGACTTTC. This translates into CASSPRAGANVLTF.